The 12 T cell receptor beta chains given below trace back to one sample, sequenced in a study of blood T cell repertoires in COVID-19. Sequenced by immunoSEQ multiplex PCR; TCRdb stores in-frame clones only, minus some. The sample records about 91,000 clones, 85% to 90% being singletons. Sequenced input: peripheral blood. All receptors come from a woman older than 75 with active COVID-19.

The chain is built from TRBV5-4 and TRBJ1-1, with 9 bases that match TRBD1. The CDR3 runs 14 residues. J lost 1 base, V lost 4 bases, and 2 bases had no gene match. Germline CDR1 is SGHNT and CDR2 is YYREEE (reference sequence). The CDR3 DNA is TGTGCCAGCAGCCTGGACAGGGGGAACACTGAAGCTTTCTTT. It encodes CASSLDRGNTEAFF.

The chain carries TRBV28 and TRBJ2-3; TRBD2 agrees at 7 bases. The germline V gene encodes CDR1 MDHEN and CDR2 SYDVKM. The CDR3 spans 15 residues. The J segment lost 2 bases and the V segment lost 4 bases, leaving 6 bases of the junction unmatched. CDR3 in amino acids: CASSSSGIYTDTQYF. The CDR3 DNA is TGTGCCAGCAGTTCGAGCGGGATATACACAGATACGCAGTATTTT.

The chain combines TRBV28 with TRBJ2-5; possibly TRBD1 for D (6 bases). CDR1 is MDHEN, CDR2 SYDVKM, per germline. The CDR3 is made up of 14 amino acids. Trimming removed 3 bases at V and 1 base at J, with 9 bases between. The CDR3 DNA is TGTGCCAGCAGTTTTGGACAGTTCCAAGAGACCCAGTACTTC. This sequence encodes CASSFGQFQETQYF.

V usage is TRBV5-1 and J usage is TRBJ1-2; D remains ambiguous. Trimming pared 0 bases from V and 7 bases from J, leaving 13 bases between. This CDR3 has 14 residues. The germline gives CDR1 SGHRS, CDR2 YFSETQ. CDR3 region: CASSLELGGSGYTF. The CDR3 nucleotides are TGCGCCAGCAGCTTGGAATTAGGCGGAAGTGGCTACACCTTC.

V and J are TRBV19 and TRBJ2-5; 9 bases are a match to TRBD2. CDR1 and CDR2 from the germline V gene are LNHDA and SQIVND (reference sequence). Germline trimming cut 7 bases from V and 4 bases from J; bases unmatched to any gene: 7. The CDR3 has 14 residues. CDR3 sequence (DNA): TGTGCCAGTAAAATTAGCGGGAGTGGAGAGACCCAGTACTTC. Its translation: CASKISGSGETQYF.

V is TRBV2 and J is TRBJ2-7, with D possibly TRBD2 on 6 matching bases. The CDR3 spans 13 residues. Germline V gene lookup returns CDR1 SNHLY and CDR2 FYNNEI. V lost 6 bases and J lost 4, with 13 bases in between. CDR3 loop: CASRAPSEYEQYF. CDR3 DNA sequence: TGTGCCAGCAGGGCCCCTAGCGAGTACGAGCAGTACTTC.

The DNA for the CDR3 is TGTGCCAGCAGTTACCTAGCGGGGTCCCACACCGGGGAGCTGTTTTTT. Residues: CASSYLAGSHTGELFF. The rearrangement uses TRBV6-2 or TRBV6-3 and TRBJ2-2; 9 nucleotides match TRBD2. Trimming at V came to 2 bases and at J to 3 bases, leaving 4 bases not matched to a gene. The germline V gene encodes CDR1 MNHEY and CDR2 SVGEGT. This CDR3 contains 16 residues.

This clone was observed a single time. The rearrangement joins TRBV9 to TRBJ2-3, with TRBD2 identical over 9 bases. The CDR3 consists of 16 residues. CDR1 SGDLS and CDR2 YYNGEE come from the germline V gene. J gave up 10 bases and V 0 bases, and 12 bases lay outside the gene matches. The CDR3 here is CASSVDLSSGRIAQYF. The CDR3 DNA is TGTGCCAGCAGCGTAGATTTGAGTAGCGGGAGAATAGCGCAGTATTTT.

The chain has TRBV24-1 and TRBJ2-1; TRBD1 is a possible D gene (5 bases). V gave up 3 bases and J gave up 10 bases, with 12 bases separating them. Germline V lookup: CDR1 KGHDR, CDR2 SFDVKD. This CDR3 comprises 13 residues. The CDR3 coding sequence is TGTGCCACCAGTGATGGGGCCCCTCGGGAGCAGTTCTTC. Residues: CATSDGAPREQFF.

The rearrangement joins TRBV7-3 to TRBJ1-5, with no clear D. CDR1 is SGHTA, CDR2 FQGTGA, per germline. V lost 6 bases and J lost 7, with 13 bases in between. The CDR3 covers 13 residues. This chain's CDR3 is CASRPEVGQPQHF. CDR3 DNA sequence: TGTGCCAGCAGGCCGGAGGTCGGGCAGCCCCAGCATTTT.

This rearrangement joins TRBV9 to TRBJ2-7, with 7 nucleotides matching TRBD1. The CDR3 sequence is 15 residues long. Germline V gene sequence: CDR1 SGDLS, CDR2 YYNGEE. Germline trimming cut 0 bases from V and 2 bases from J; bases unmatched to any gene: 5. The CDR3 reads CASSVGGTEPYEQYF. The DNA of the CDR3 is TGTGCCAGCAGCGTAGGGGGGACAGAGCCCTACGAGCAGTACTTC.

This clone showed up just a few times. The same CDR3 also results from other DNA sequences found in this sample. The V and J genes are TRBV9 and TRBJ2-1, with 11 bases aligning to TRBD2. V dropped 0 bases and J dropped 8; count of bases not matched to a gene: 7. This CDR3 has 16 residues. Germline CDR1 SGDLS, CDR2 YYNGEE. CDR3 region: CASSVALLAGGYEQFF. CDR3 coding DNA: TGTGCCAGCAGCGTAGCTCTCCTAGCGGGAGGATATGAGCAGTTCTTC.